This T cell receptor beta chain was identified in a study of Ad26.COV2.S vaccination and SARS-CoV-2 variants. Study-level results: Vaccine and placebo recipients had comparable breadth of non-spike TCRs. From the TCR breadth and depth analyses, total T cell responses may have been underestimated.

Stated treatment: 15 to 20 received Ad26.COV2.S at low or high dose, single or two shots; several received placebo; per-sample allocation not given. Each sample was drawn 63 days after the first injection (of vaccine or placebo). Its platform was an Ad26 vector, and its expressed antigen was Wuhan-strain SARS-CoV-2 spike. The V gene lost 4 bases and the J gene lost 3 bases, with 17 bases spanning the gap. CDR3 size: 16 residues. Per germline, CDR1 SGHNT and CDR2 YYREEE (reference sequence). Worth noting for this clone: Antigen unknown.

Here immunoSEQ multiplex PCR was the method, and the copy in TCRdb shows in-frame clones only, minus some. This sample has about 680,000 clones, with around 92% found just once. This receptor was taken from a person between 18 and 65 years old who received the Ad26.COV2.S COVID-19 vaccine or a placebo. The chain recombines TRBV5-4 with TRBJ2-1; the D is unclear. Sample: peripheral blood, taken in a trial of Ad26.COV2.S vaccine versus placebo. The CDR3 reads CASSTPLDRNYNEQFF. The DNA for the CDR3 is TGTGCCAGCAGCACACCCCTGGACCGAAACTACAATGAGCAGTTCTTC.